The T cell receptor beta chain described here comes from a study of regulatory T cells in long-lasting Graves disease. The time point here: persistent/refractory GD, antithyroid drugs over 5 years with positive TRAb. The TCR library used RNA extracted from PBMCs. A blood draw put nine milliliters of peripheral blood into EDTA tubes. CDR1 is ENHRY, CDR2 SYGVKD, per germline. The CDR3 is 13 residues long. Trimming left V 0 bases short and J 4 bases short, with 7 bases between. Through Arm-PCR of CDR3 regions and iRepertoire HTBI primers, TCR beta libraries were built. TCRdb called the multiplex PCR reads again in MiXCR, with one record for every CDR3 protein. The sample holds almost 350,000 distinct CDR3 sequences; about 20% are singletons and the top ten take roughly 29%. Many counts were recorded for this clonotype. Its antigen is currently unknown. Study results and caveats: Favoring TRBV28, TRBJ1-2 and TRBJ2-5 was a feature seen in persistent disease.

The rearrangement links TRBV10-3 to TRBJ2-7, with unresolved D. The starting material was peripheral blood mononuclear cells (PBMCs), obtained when the disease was refractory, from a patient treated with antithyroid drugs. The source of this sequence is a female donor with Graves disease. The CDR3 here is CAISESGRYEQYF. The CDR3 bases are TGTGCCATCAGTGAGTCAGGAAGGTACGAGCAGTACTTC.